What follows are 19 T cell receptor beta chains derived from one specimen sequenced in a study of blood T cell repertoires in COVID-19. Clones were read by immunoSEQ multiplex PCR, and TCRdb kept only the in-frame ones, dropping some. The table includes roughly 100,000 clones, roughly 79% detected once. The sequencing input was peripheral blood. Receptor source: a man older than 75 with COVID-19, enrolled during active disease.

The chain uses TRBV28 and TRBJ1-2; D is perhaps TRBD1 (5 bases). The CDR3 contains 14 residues. V lost 2 bases and J lost 2, with 9 bases in between. The germline V gene has CDR1 MDHEN and CDR2 SYDVKM. The CDR3 nucleotides are TGTGCCAGCAGTTTACAACAGGTAAACTATGGCTACACCTTC. Translated, it gives CASSLQQVNYGYTF.

A single count supports this clone. The rearrangement joins TRBV11-2 to TRBJ2-1; 16 bases are shared with TRBD2. The CDR3 has 17 residues. The trim removed 3 bases at V and 2 bases at J, leaving 1 base unmatched. CDR1 is SGHAT and CDR2 is FQNNGV in the germline V gene. CDR3 nucleotides: TGTGCCAGCAGCTTTGGGACTAGCGGGAGGGCCTACAATGAGCAGTTCTTC. This codes for CASSFGTSGRAYNEQFF.

The chain uses TRBV9 and TRBJ2-4, with TRBD1 as a possible D gene (5 bases). Germline CDR1 reads SGDLS; CDR2 reads YYNGEE. Trimming shortened V by 4 bases and J by 0 bases, and 20 bases separated the two germline ends. This CDR3 is built from 18 residues. The CDR3, as DNA: TGTGCCAGCAGCCCGACCCTCTCGACAGTACTAGCCAAAAACATTCAGTACTTC. Protein sequence: CASSPTLSTVLAKNIQYF.

The chain combines TRBV5-1 with TRBJ1-2; the match to TRBD1 covers 11 bases. This CDR3 has 14 residues. CDR1 SGHRS and CDR2 YFSETQ come from the germline V gene. Trimming cost V 4 bases and J 4 bases; bases outside gene matches: 3. Here the CDR3 reads CASSGQGASYGYTF. The CDR3 DNA reads as TGCGCCAGCAGCGGACAGGGGGCTAGCTATGGCTACACCTTC.

This clone was observed once. The J gene is TRBJ1-2, the V gene TRBV27; maybe TRBD1 (5 bases). The germline V and J ends were trimmed by 1 base and 14 bases, with 14 bases remaining between them. The CDR3 runs 12 residues. Germline CDR1 is MNHEY and CDR2 is SMNVEV (reference sequence). CDR3 in amino acids: CASSLLGNRKTF. CDR3 sequence (DNA): TGTGCCAGCAGTTTATTGGGCAACAGGAAGACCTTC.

This rearrangement joins TRBV5-1 to TRBJ2-7; 13 bases agree with TRBD2. Germline CDR1 and CDR2: SGHRS and YFSETQ. V lost 3 bases and J lost 3; bases outside the gene matches: 3. This CDR3 comprises 15 residues. DNA of the CDR3: TGCGCCAGCAGCTCCCGGACTAGCGGGGGCTACGAGCAGTACTTC. Its protein is CASSSRTSGGYEQYF.

This clone was recorded once. V gene TRBV6-5 combines with J gene TRBJ1-2; 9 positions match TRBD1. CDR1 and CDR2 (germline): MNHEY, SVGAGI. After removal of 7 bases from V and 4 bases from J, the junction contained 10 bases not matched to a gene. CDR3 size: 15 residues. CDR3 region: CASTLDRGGGYGYTF. DNA for the CDR3: TGTGCCAGCACCTTAGACAGGGGGGGAGGCTATGGCTACACCTTC.

This chain uses TRBV28 with TRBJ2-7; TRBD2 matches 8 bases. The CDR3 is made up of 14 amino acids. CDR1 is MDHEN and CDR2 is SYDVKM in the germline V gene. Trimming at V came to 6 bases and at J to 1 base, leaving 5 bases not matched to a gene. This CDR3 reads CASRATSGSYEQYF. In DNA form, the CDR3 reads TGTGCCAGCAGGGCCACTAGCGGTTCCTACGAGCAGTACTTC.

The chain carries TRBV9 and TRBJ1-5; D call uncertain. Germline lookup yields CDR1 SGDLS and CDR2 YYNGEE. The CDR3 spans 15 residues. V was shortened by 0 bases and J by 3 bases, with 10 bases between the two germline ends. CDR3 sequence: CASSVGGGNNQPQHF. The CDR3 nucleotides are TGTGCCAGCAGCGTAGGAGGAGGTAACAATCAGCCCCAGCATTTT.

This sequence joins TRBV30 and TRBJ1-2; no reliable D call. This CDR3 contains 12 residues. CDR1 and CDR2 from the germline V gene are GTSNPN and SVGIG (reference sequence). Trimming shortened V by 2 bases and J by 6 bases, and 10 bases separated the two germline ends. CDR3 sequence reads: CAWSLVAHGYTF. The DNA for the CDR3 is TGTGCCTGGAGTTTAGTTGCTCATGGCTACACCTTC.

The V gene is TRBV6-2 or TRBV6-3, the J gene TRBJ1-1; D is unclear. Trimming stripped 4 bases from V and 0 bases from J, with 6 bases between. Germline loops: CDR1 MNHEY, CDR2 SVGEGT. This CDR3 spans 13 amino acids. The CDR3 spells CASSFIVNTEAFF. CDR3 coding DNA: TGTGCCAGCAGTTTTATAGTGAACACTGAAGCTTTCTTT.

This sequence joins TRBV7-9 and TRBJ2-5; TRBD1 aligns across 10 bases. Per germline, CDR1 SEHNR and CDR2 FQNEAQ (reference sequence). The trim removed 5 bases at V and 3 bases at J, leaving 6 bases unmatched. This CDR3 region has 15 residues. CDR3 region: CASSRGQGLEETQYF. CDR3 DNA sequence: TGTGCCAGCAGCCGGGGACAGGGGTTGGAAGAGACCCAGTACTTC.

The chain uses TRBV27 and TRBJ1-6; 10 bases map to TRBD1. V shed 7 bases and J 9 bases; nucleotides not matched to a gene: 9. This CDR3 spans 15 amino acids. Germline V gene lookup returns CDR1 MNHEY and CDR2 SMNVEV (reference sequence). The CDR3 DNA reads TGTGCCAGCACCCGGCGGACAGGGGGAAGTTCACCCCTCCACTTT. Protein product: CASTRRTGGSSPLHF.

The J gene is TRBJ2-5, the V gene TRBV6-2 or TRBV6-3; TRBD1 might be the D (6 bases). CDR3 length: 15 amino acids. The V end was cut by 2 bases, the J end by 5 bases, with 15 bases between. CDR1 is MNHEY, CDR2 SVGEGT, per germline. DNA of the CDR3: TGTGCCAGCAGTTACGTCAGGGACATCCTTGAGACCCAGTACTTC. This codes for CASSYVRDILETQYF.

The J gene is TRBJ1-2, the V gene TRBV6-5, with 7 bases lining up with TRBD1. With V trimmed by 0 bases and J by 8 bases, 6 bases remained unmatched. This CDR3 comprises 14 residues. Looked up from germline, CDR1 is MNHEY and CDR2 is SVGAGI. CDR3 in DNA: TGTGCCAGCAGTTACTCGGGTTGGACAGGCGGCTACACCTTC. As protein: CASSYSGWTGGYTF.

This clone was observed once. J is TRBJ2-4 and V is TRBV27; 8 bases fit TRBD1. Trimming at V came to 4 bases and at J to 2 bases, leaving 4 bases not matched to a gene. The CDR3 has 15 residues. Germline values: CDR1 MNHEY, CDR2 SMNVEV (reference sequence). The chain's CDR3 is CASSSQGAPKNIQYF. The CDR3 DNA sequence: TGTGCCAGCAGTTCGCAGGGGGCGCCCAAAAACATTCAGTACTTC.

The chain's CDR3 is CASSFDLRGEQYF. The CDR3 DNA reads as TGTGCCAGCAGCTTCGATCTCCGGGGCGAGCAGTACTTC. This rearrangement joins TRBV7-9 to TRBJ2-7; perhaps TRBD2 as D (5 bases). Germline V CDR1 and CDR2: SEHNR, FQNEAQ (reference sequence). The CDR3 sequence is 13 residues long. V gave up 3 bases and J gave up 6 bases, with 12 bases separating them. Full variable domain (rest looked up from reference TRBV7-9 and TRBJ2-7): DTGVSQNPRHKITKRGQNVTFRCDPISEHNRLYWYRQTLGQGPEFLTYFQNEAQLEKSRLLSDRFSAERPKGSFSTLEIQRTEQGDSAMYLCASSFDLRGEQYFGPGTRLTVT.

The rearrangement uses TRBV15 and TRBJ2-3; no reliable D call. Germline V gene data show CDR1 as LNHNV and CDR2 as YYDKDF (reference sequence). The CDR3 consists of 13 residues. Trimming removed 0 bases from V and 8 bases from J, with 9 bases in between. The CDR3 sequence: CATSREGSGTQYF. The CDR3 DNA sequence: TGTGCCACCAGCAGAGAGGGTTCGGGTACGCAGTATTTT.

The V gene is TRBV19, the J gene TRBJ1-2, with 7 bases lining up with TRBD1. The CDR3 has 13 amino acids. The trim removed 7 bases at V and 5 bases at J, leaving 7 bases unmatched. Germline CDR1 LNHDA, CDR2 SQIVND (reference sequence). CDR3 bases: TGTGCCAGTAATACAGGGGTGGCTTATGGCTACACCTTC. Its protein is CASNTGVAYGYTF.